These 26 T cell receptor beta chains came from one sample sequenced in a study of CD8 T cells in ankylosing spondylitis. In TCRdb, the 5' RACE reads were re-called with MiXCR into one record per CDR3 protein. The sample carries some 130,000 distinct CDR3 sequences, over 9.5% recorded once. Sequenced sample: blood, either unsorted or a sorted T cell fraction (not recorded which). Receptors were obtained from a female donor with ankylosing spondylitis or in good health (not recorded which).

This clonotype has at least ten counts. This chain links TRBV7-8 with TRBJ2-3, with D uncertain. CDR3 length: 15 residues. Trimming took off 4 bases at V and 3 bases at J, with 14 bases between the two ends. Germline values: CDR1 SGHVS, CDR2 FQNEAQ. The CDR3: CASSSEVGRTDTQYF. The CDR3 nucleotides read TGTGCCAGCAGCTCGGAAGTAGGTCGTACAGATACGCAGTATTTT.

The chain combines TRBV18 with TRBJ1-5, with TRBD1 identical over 9 bases. The germline V gene has CDR1 KGHSH and CDR2 LQKENI. The CDR3 is 16 residues long. Trimming cost V 2 bases and J 2 bases; bases outside gene matches: 4. Here the CDR3 DNA reads TGTGCCAGCTCACCAATGTGGGACAGGGGCAATCAGCCCCAGCATTTT. This gives the protein CASSPMWDRGNQPQHF.

Many counts were recorded for this clonotype. The chain links TRBV20-1 to TRBJ2-1; D perhaps matches TRBD2 (5 bases). Germline V gene sequence: CDR1 DFQATT, CDR2 SNEGSKA (reference sequence). V lost 6 bases and J lost 10, with 10 bases in between. This CDR3 has 10 residues. The CDR3 region has the DNA TGCAGTGCGGAGGCAGCAGAGCAGTTCTTC. Encoded protein: CSAEAAEQFF.

The sample holds many counts of this clonotype. Here the CDR3 reads CSASPTSSYEQYF. The CDR3 DNA is TGCAGTGCTTCTCCTACTAGCTCCTACGAGCAGTACTTC. The chain links TRBV20-1 to TRBJ2-7; D is possibly TRBD2 (5 bases). From germline, CDR1 is DFQATT and CDR2 SNEGSKA (reference sequence). Trimming pared 5 bases from V and 0 bases from J, leaving 11 bases between. The CDR3 contains 13 residues.

This clonotype was seen many times. The chain is built from TRBV3-1 and TRBJ1-1; perhaps TRBD1 as D (6 bases). The CDR3 covers 15 residues. The V end lost 0 bases, the J end lost 8 bases, and 16 bases lay between the germline ends. Germline CDR1 reads LGHDT; CDR2 reads YNNKEL (reference sequence). The CDR3 DNA sequence: TGTGCCAGCAGCCAAGAGCACTGGACAGAGCGAGAAGCTTTCTTT. Translating gives CASSQEHWTEREAFF. The whole variable domain, filled in from reference TRBV3-1 and TRBJ1-1, reads DTAVSQTPKYLVTQMGNDKSIKCEQNLGHDTMYWYKQDSKKFLKIMFSYNNKELIINETVPNRFSPKSPDKAHLNLHINSLELGDSAVYFCASSQEHWTEREAFFGQGTRLTVV.

The chain combines TRBV7-9 with TRBJ2-1; D gene unclear. Germline-derived CDR1 and CDR2 are SEHNR and FQNEAQ (reference sequence). CDR3 size: 13 residues. V lost 7 bases, J lost 8 bases, and 15 bases lay in between. DNA of the CDR3: TGTGCCAGCACCCGAGATGTGTCCGATGAGCAGTTCTTC. It translates to CASTRDVSDEQFF.

Many counts were recorded for this clonotype. This chain connects TRBV5-1 to TRBJ2-1; weak D call: TRBD1 (5 bases). CDR3 length: 16 residues. Germline V gene lookup returns CDR1 SGHRS and CDR2 YFSETQ. V lost 0 bases and J lost 5, with 15 bases in between. CDR3 nucleotide sequence: TGCGCCAGCAGCTTGGATGGGGCCCCGAGGAACAATGAGCAGTTCTTC. This sequence encodes CASSLDGAPRNNEQFF. Combining the CDR3 with reference TRBV5-1 and TRBJ2-1 gives the whole variable domain KAGVTQTPRYLIKTRGQQVTLSCSPISGHRSVSWYQQTPGQGLQFLFEYFSETQRNKGNFPGRFSGRQFSNSRSEMNVSTLELGDSALYLCASSLDGAPRNNEQFFGPGTRLTVL.

On this clonotype: A read error may be the cause here, since a much bigger clone is one base away. CDR3 in amino acids: CVSSLEDGIYEQYF. For the CDR3, the DNA is TGTGTCAGCAGCTTAGAGGACGGAATCTACGAGCAGTACTTC. The V call is TRBV7-9, the J call TRBJ2-7; D is uncertain. This CDR3 has 14 amino acids. Germline CDR1 SEHNR, CDR2 FQNEAQ (reference sequence).

At least ten counts were recorded for this clonotype. J is TRBJ1-2 and V is TRBV12-3 or TRBV12-4; unclear D gene. The CDR3 consists of 15 residues. The V and J ends lost 5 bases and 4 bases respectively, with 17 bases between them. The CDR3 is CASSTAPRLSYGYTF. The CDR3 DNA follows: TGTGCCAGCAGTACGGCCCCCCGCCTGAGCTATGGCTACACCTTC.

This clonotype was recorded once. A much bigger clone sits one base away, suggesting this may be a read error. J is TRBJ2-1 and V is TRBV10-3, with D perhaps TRBD2 (5 bases). Germline V gene lookup returns CDR1 ENHRY and CDR2 SYGVKD. This CDR3 has 15 residues. CDR3 sequence (DNA): TGTGCCATCAGTGAGCAAGCGGAGGTGTACAATGAGCGGTTCTTC. Translated, it gives CAISEQAEVYNERFF.

This clonotype has only a few counts. The J gene is TRBJ2-5, the V gene TRBV29-1; D may be TRBD1 or TRBD2 (5 bases each). Trimming removed 6 bases at V and 9 bases at J, with 17 bases between. Germline lookup yields CDR1 SQVTM and CDR2 ANQGSEA. The CDR3 consists of 12 residues. CDR3 region: CSVQVDRGAQYF. The CDR3 DNA sequence: TGCAGCGTACAGGTGGACCGAGGGGCCCAGTACTTC.

This clonotype was counted many times. V is TRBV28 and J is TRBJ1-2; tentative D call: TRBD1 (6 bases). Trimming cost V 2 bases and J 4 bases, with 11 bases left between them. This CDR3 has 14 amino acids. The V gene's germline CDR1 is MDHEN and CDR2 SYDVKM. The CDR3 here is CASSLAGQLYGYTF. The CDR3 bases are TGTGCCAGCAGTTTAGCCGGACAGCTCTATGGCTACACCTTC.

V usage is TRBV5-1 and J usage is TRBJ2-2, with D perhaps TRBD2 (6 bases). Germline CDR1 reads SGHRS; CDR2 reads YFSETQ. The V end lost 6 bases, the J end lost 1 base, and 10 bases lay between the germline ends. This CDR3 spans 14 amino acids. The chain's CDR3 is CASTEGMNTGELFF. CDR3 in DNA: TGCGCCAGCACGGAGGGGATGAACACCGGGGAGCTGTTTTTT. Full variable domain (rest looked up from reference TRBV5-1 and TRBJ2-2): KAGVTQTPRYLIKTRGQQVTLSCSPISGHRSVSWYQQTPGQGLQFLFEYFSETQRNKGNFPGRFSGRQFSNSRSEMNVSTLELGDSALYLCASTEGMNTGELFFGEGSRLTVL.

This sequence joins TRBV7-3 and TRBJ2-1, with D unresolved. CDR1 is SGHTA, CDR2 FQGTGA, per germline. V was clipped by 2 bases and J by 3 bases, with 11 bases between them. The CDR3 runs to 15 residues. DNA of the CDR3: TGTGCCAGCAGCTTACATGTAGGGTACTACAATGAGCAGTTCTTC. Amino acid sequence: CASSLHVGYYNEQFF.

The sample holds many counts of this clonotype. The J gene is TRBJ1-5, the V gene TRBV21-1; the table's D call of TRBD1 was not tested on the DNA. TRBV21-1 counts as a pseudogene. This CDR3 is built from 16 residues. The CDR3 DNA reads as TGTGCCAGCAGCAAAGCGGTAGAGGGGGGCAATCAGCCCCAGCATTTT. The encoded protein is CASSKAVEGGNQPQHF.

This clonotype came up many times. The chain has TRBV12-3 or TRBV12-4 and TRBJ2-5; 10 bases fit TRBD2. The CDR3 length is 15 residues. The J segment lost 1 base and the V segment lost 7 bases, leaving 6 bases of the junction unmatched. The CDR3 is CASTLAGGSQETQYF. Here the CDR3 DNA reads TGTGCCAGCACCTTAGCGGGGGGCTCCCAAGAGACCCAGTACTTC.

The rearrangement uses TRBV7-6 and TRBJ1-2; TRBD1 is a possible D gene (5 bases). With 5 bases removed from V and 5 bases from J, the gap between germline ends came to 15 bases. The CDR3 covers 14 residues. Per the germline V gene, CDR1 is SGHVS and CDR2 is FNYEAQ. CDR3 coding DNA: TGTGCCAGCAGCCCTCCCAGGGAAGGATATGGCTACACCTTC. It codes for CASSPPREGYGYTF.

This clonotype was detected ten times or more. The V and J genes are TRBV30 and TRBJ1-1, with no clear D. Germline-derived CDR1 and CDR2 are GTSNPN and SVGIG (reference sequence). Trimming stripped 4 bases from V and 4 bases from J, with 16 bases between. The CDR3 sequence is 14 residues long. CDR3 sequence (DNA): TGTGCCTGGAAGCGGTGGGAGGTCGGCACTGAAGCTTTCTTT. Translating gives CAWKRWEVGTEAFF. The full variable domain, with the rest looked up from reference TRBV30 and TRBJ1-1, is SQTIHQWPATLVQPVGSPLSLECTVEGTSNPNLYWYRQAAGRGLQLLFYSVGIGQISSEVPQNLSASRPQDRQFILSSKKLLLSDSGFYLCAWKRWEVGTEAFFGQGTRLTVV.

Turning to this clonotype: A much larger clone lies a single base off, so this may be a read error. The chain combines TRBV3-1 with TRBJ1-1, with a possible D match to TRBD1 (5 bases). Looked up from germline, CDR1 is LGHDT and CDR2 is YNNKEL (reference sequence). The CDR3 is 16 residues long. As DNA, the CDR3 is TGTGCCAACAGCCAAGATTTCCAGGGAAGGAACACTGAAGCTTTCTTT. It is translated as CANSQDFQGRNTEAFF. The entire variable domain, with the rest obtained from reference TRBV3-1 and TRBJ1-1, is as follows: DTAVSQTPKYLVTQMGNDKSIKCEQNLGHDTMYWYKQDSKKFLKIMFSYNNKELIINETVPNRFSPKSPDKAHLNLHINSLELGDSAVYFCANSQDFQGRNTEAFFGQGTRLTVV.

Ten or more counts support this clonotype. The chain has TRBV20-1 and TRBJ2-1; 11 bases match TRBD2. CDR1 is DFQATT and CDR2 is SNEGSKA in the germline V gene (reference sequence). V lost 6 bases, J lost 7 bases, and 14 bases stayed unmatched. This CDR3 region has 16 residues. For the CDR3, the DNA is TGCAGTGCCACCGTGCTAGCGGGGGGCCGAAGGAATGAGCAGTTCTTC. Protein product: CSATVLAGGRRNEQFF.

The chain joins TRBV3-1 to TRBJ2-1; D uncertain. Trimming removed 0 bases at V and 5 bases at J, with 11 bases between. The CDR3 has 15 residues. Germline V gene data show CDR1 as LGHDT and CDR2 as YNNKEL (reference sequence). Here the CDR3 reads CASSQDPRPHNEQFF. The DNA for the CDR3 is TGTGCCAGCAGCCAAGACCCGAGACCCCACAATGAGCAGTTCTTC.

This clonotype was observed a handful of times. A clone one base away is much larger, so this may be a read error. The DNA of the CDR3 is TGTGCCATCTTCCAAGGGGCGGGGGGACGACAATTTAACTATGGCTACACCTTC. This gives the protein CAIFQGAGGRQFNYGYTF. The V call is TRBV12-3 or TRBV12-4, the J call TRBJ1-2; possibly TRBD1 for D (5 bases). V was clipped by 10 bases and J by 1 base, with 28 bases between them. CDR3 length equals 18 residues.

Note on this clonotype: A much bigger clone sits one base away, suggesting this may be a read error. The chain recombines TRBV6-1 with TRBJ1-2; perhaps TRBD1 as D (5 bases). The germline gives CDR1 MNHNS, CDR2 SASEGT. The CDR3 runs to 14 residues. The CDR3 region has the DNA TGTGCCAGCAGCCCGGACACTTTTAACTATGGCTACCCCTTC. It yields the protein CASSPDTFNYGYPF.

The chain uses TRBV20-1 and TRBJ2-5, with TRBD2 matching 7 bases. This CDR3 comprises 10 residues. J lost 9 bases, V lost 4 bases, and 2 bases had no gene match. Germline-derived CDR1 and CDR2 are DFQATT and SNEGSKA (reference sequence). CDR3 in DNA: TGCAGTGCTACAGGGAGGGCCCAGTACTTC. The encoded protein is CSATGRAQYF.

The table lists this clonotype with many counts. The chain has TRBV7-2 and TRBJ1-2, with TRBD1 matching 8 bases. The junction had 9 bases not matched to a gene; V was cut back by 1 base and J by 8 bases. The CDR3 loop spans 15 amino acids. Germline loops: CDR1 SGHTA, CDR2 FQGNSA. The CDR3 nucleotides are TGTGCCAGCAGCTTAGGACAGGGGTCCATTAAGGGCTACACCTTC. Translated: CASSLGQGSIKGYTF.

For this clonotype: A read error is possible here, since a much larger clone lies one base away. The chain joins TRBV7-7 to TRBJ2-1; 11 nucleotides match TRBD2. The CDR3 runs 15 residues. Per germline, CDR1 SSHAT and CDR2 FNYEAQ (reference sequence). V shed 4 bases and J 10 bases; nucleotides not matched to a gene: 9. CDR3 residues: CASSSELAGVMEQFF. DNA for the CDR3: TGTGCCAGCAGCTCCGAACTAGCGGGAGTGATGGAGCAGTTCTTC.